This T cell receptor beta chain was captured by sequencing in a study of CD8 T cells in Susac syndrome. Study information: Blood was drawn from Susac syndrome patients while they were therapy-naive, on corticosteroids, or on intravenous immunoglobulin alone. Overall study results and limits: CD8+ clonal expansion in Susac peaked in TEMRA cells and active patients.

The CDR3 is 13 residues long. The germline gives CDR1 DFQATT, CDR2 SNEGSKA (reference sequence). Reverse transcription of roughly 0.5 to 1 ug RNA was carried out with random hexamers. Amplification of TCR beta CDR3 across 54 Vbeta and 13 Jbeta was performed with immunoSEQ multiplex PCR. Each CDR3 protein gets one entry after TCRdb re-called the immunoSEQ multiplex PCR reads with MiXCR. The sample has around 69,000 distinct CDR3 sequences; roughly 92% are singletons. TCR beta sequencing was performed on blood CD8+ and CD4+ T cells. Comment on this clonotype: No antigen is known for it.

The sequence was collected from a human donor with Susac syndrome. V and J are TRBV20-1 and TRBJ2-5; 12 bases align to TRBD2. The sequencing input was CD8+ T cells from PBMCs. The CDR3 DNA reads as TGCAGCGGACTAGCGGGGTCTCAAGAGACCCAGTACTTC. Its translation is CSGLAGSQETQYF.